Here is one TCR beta chain with its context. The antigen this receptor binds is unknown. One base away there is no much larger clone; base qualities are not given. These data originate in a study of blood T cell repertoires in COVID-19 (dated by TCRdb to 2018 to 2021). Background for the entire study: Collaborator samples came from the United States, Italy and Spain and covered acute and convalescent phases of COVID-19. The prospective study material was composed of cDNA or gDNA derived from T cells, B-cell-depleted T cells, or PBMCs. Deeply sampled blood TCRbeta repertoires from subjects exposed to, actively infected with, or recovered from COVID-19 were included in the dataset. The repertoires were released in a freely available public database intended as a resource for research on the immune response to SARS-CoV-2. Samples were obtained from the ongoing ImmuneRACE study (first 160 participants) and from 1,254 subjects provided by 6 global collaborators. Sample metadata almost always included a de-identified subject ID, COVID-19 status, age in years and sex. Where available, HLA class I and class II types were taken from metadata supplied by the sample provider and were not determined by assay-based typing. Study-wide conclusions, independent of this receptor: How much clinical and demographic metadata was included differed by source and by participant, and the metadata was provided uncurated.

TCRbeta CDR3 regions were amplified from genomic DNA by means of the immunoSEQ Assay, a bias-controlled multiplex PCR. The original methods were these. Nucleated cell counts per sample were estimated from amplification of reference gene primers within the assay. To quantify the absolute abundance of each unique TCRbeta CDR3 rearrangement, sequence reads were collapsed and filtered. For each sample, productive Simpson clonality was calculated as the square root of Simpson's diversity index over productive rearrangements. The table comes from immuneACCESS by way of TCRdb, which keeps in-frame sequences with V and J called. Part of the clones is missing from these tables; in studies checked, under half for an unresolved V gene and the rest for unknown reasons. The V and J calls and clone size were taken over from that table, and D and trimming were inferred from the DNA. This sample is represented by fewer than 50,000 clones; more than 75% of them were singletons. The ten top clones hold roughly 19% of the sample.

Sequences MNHEY (CDR1) and SVGEGT (CDR2) are obtained from the germline V gene. Trimming removed 5 bases from V and 4 bases from J; the gene matches leave 10 bases unexplained. The CDR3 sequence holds 16 residues, the cysteine and phenylalanine included. Only the CDR3 region is kept as DNA, spanning 48 bases read in frame from base 1. Whole blood was collected in K2EDTA tubes by collaborating institutions according to the institutions' own protocols. For TCRbeta analysis, collaborator samples were shipped as frozen whole blood, as isolated PBMCs, or as DNA extracted from either sample type. The receptor was isolated from a man between 65 and 85 years old with acute or convalescent COVID-19. Sequencing used peripheral blood. The V gene is TRBV6-2 or TRBV6-3 and the J gene is TRBJ1-5; TRBD1 fits 8 bases in the junction. The nucleotide sequence reads TGTGCCAGCAGTCACCCGACAGGGGAGAGAAATCAGCCCCAGCATTTT. This encodes CASSHPTGERNQPQHF.